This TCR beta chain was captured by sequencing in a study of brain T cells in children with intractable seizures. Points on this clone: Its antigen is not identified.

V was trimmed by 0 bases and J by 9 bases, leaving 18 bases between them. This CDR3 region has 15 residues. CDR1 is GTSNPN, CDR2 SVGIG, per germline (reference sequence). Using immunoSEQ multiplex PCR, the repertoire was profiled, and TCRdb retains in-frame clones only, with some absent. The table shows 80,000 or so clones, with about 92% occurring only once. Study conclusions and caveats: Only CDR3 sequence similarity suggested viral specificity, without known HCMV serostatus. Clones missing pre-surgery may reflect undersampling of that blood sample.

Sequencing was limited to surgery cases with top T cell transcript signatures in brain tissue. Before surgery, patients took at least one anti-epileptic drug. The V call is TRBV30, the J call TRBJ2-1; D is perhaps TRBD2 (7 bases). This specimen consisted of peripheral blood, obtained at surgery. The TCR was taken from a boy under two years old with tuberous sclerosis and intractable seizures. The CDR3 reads CAWSVQLGGEGEQFF. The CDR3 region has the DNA TGTGCCTGGAGTGTCCAACTAGGGGGGGAGGGTGAGCAGTTCTTC.